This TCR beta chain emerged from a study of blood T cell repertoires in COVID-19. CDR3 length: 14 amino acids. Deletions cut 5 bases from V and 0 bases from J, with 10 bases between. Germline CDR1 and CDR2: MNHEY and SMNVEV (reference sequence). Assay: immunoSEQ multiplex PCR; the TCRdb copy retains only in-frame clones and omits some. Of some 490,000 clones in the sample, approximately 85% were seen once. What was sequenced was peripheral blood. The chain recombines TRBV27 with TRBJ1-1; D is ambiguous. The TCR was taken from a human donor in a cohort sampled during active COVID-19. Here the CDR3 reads CASSRLLMNTEAFF. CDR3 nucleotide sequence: TGTGCCAGCAGTAGATTACTGATGAACACTGAAGCTTTCTTT.